This T cell receptor (beta chain) was observed in a study of sequential checkpoint blockade in melanoma. Treatment specified: randomized to nivolumab then ipilimumab (arm A) or the reverse (arm B). No patient had prior DNA-damaging chemotherapy. Live CD3+CD8+ CD19− CD56− cells were sorted from PBMCs. Repertoires were generated with immunoSEQ multiplex PCR, while TCRdb's copy carries only in-frame clones and drops some. This table has some 15,000 clones, more than 85% appearing once. Germline V CDR1 and CDR2: SNHLY, FYNNEI. The trim removed 1 base at V and 3 bases at J, leaving 0 bases unmatched. The CDR3 runs 13 residues.

Sequencing used CD8+ T cells sorted from blood (inferred from file names), obtained from a patient given nivolumab and ipilimumab in sequence. J is TRBJ2-7 and V is TRBV2, with 7 positions matching TRBD1. The clonotype comes from a human donor with melanoma. The CDR3 here is CASSEGTGYEQYF. CDR3 nucleotides: TGTGCCAGCAGTGAAGGGACAGGCTACGAGCAGTACTTC.